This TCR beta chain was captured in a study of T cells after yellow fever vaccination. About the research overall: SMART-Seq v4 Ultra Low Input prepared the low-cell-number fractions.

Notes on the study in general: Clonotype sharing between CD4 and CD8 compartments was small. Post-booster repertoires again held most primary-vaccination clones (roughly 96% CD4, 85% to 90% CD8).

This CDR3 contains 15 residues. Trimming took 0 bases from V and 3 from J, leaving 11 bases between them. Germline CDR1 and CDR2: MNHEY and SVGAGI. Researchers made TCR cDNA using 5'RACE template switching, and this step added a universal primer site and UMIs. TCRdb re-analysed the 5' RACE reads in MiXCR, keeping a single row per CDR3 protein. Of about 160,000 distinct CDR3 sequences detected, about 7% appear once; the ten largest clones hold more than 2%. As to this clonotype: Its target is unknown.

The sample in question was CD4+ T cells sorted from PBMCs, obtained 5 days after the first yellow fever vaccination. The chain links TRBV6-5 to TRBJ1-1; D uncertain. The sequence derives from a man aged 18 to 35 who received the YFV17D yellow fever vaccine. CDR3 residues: CASSYSSAVDTEAFF. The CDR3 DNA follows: TGTGCCAGCAGTTACTCGAGTGCGGTAGACACTGAAGCTTTCTTT.